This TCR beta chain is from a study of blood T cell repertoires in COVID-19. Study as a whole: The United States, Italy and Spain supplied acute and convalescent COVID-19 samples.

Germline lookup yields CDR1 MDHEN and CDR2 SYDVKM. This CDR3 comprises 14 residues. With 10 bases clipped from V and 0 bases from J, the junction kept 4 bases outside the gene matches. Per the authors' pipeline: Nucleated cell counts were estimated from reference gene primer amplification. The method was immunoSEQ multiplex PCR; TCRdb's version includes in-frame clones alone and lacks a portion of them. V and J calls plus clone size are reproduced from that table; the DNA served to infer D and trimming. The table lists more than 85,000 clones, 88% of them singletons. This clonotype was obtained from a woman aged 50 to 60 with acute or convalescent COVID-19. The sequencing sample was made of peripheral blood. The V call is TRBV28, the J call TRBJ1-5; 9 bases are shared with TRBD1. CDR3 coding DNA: TGTGCCACCGCGGGACAGGGTAGCAATCAGCCCCAGCATTTT. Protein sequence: CATAGQGSNQPQHF.